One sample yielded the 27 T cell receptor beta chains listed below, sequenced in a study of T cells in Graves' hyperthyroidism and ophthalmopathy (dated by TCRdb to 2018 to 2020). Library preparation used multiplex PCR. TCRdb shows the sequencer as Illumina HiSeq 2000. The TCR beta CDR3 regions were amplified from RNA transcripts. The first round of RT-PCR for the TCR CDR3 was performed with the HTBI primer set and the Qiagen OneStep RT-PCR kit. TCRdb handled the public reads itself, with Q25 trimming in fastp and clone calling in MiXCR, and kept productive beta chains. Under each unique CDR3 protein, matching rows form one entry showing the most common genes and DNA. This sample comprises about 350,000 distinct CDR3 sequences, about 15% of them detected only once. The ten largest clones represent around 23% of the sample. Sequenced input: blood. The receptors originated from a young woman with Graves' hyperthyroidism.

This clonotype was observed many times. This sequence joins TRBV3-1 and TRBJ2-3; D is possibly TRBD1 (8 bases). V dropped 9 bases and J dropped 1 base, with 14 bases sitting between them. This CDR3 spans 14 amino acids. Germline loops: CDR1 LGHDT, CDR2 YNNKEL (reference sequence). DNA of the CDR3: TGTGCCAGGACAGCGGGACAGGGCACAGATACGCAGTATTTT. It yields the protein CARTAGQGTDTQYF.

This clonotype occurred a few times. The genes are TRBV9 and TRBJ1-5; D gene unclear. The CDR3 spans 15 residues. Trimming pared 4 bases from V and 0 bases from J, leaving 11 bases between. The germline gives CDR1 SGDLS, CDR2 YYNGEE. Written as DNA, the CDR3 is TGTGCCAGCAGCCCGGACGGATATAGCAATCAGCCCCAGCATTTT. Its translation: CASSPDGYSNQPQHF.

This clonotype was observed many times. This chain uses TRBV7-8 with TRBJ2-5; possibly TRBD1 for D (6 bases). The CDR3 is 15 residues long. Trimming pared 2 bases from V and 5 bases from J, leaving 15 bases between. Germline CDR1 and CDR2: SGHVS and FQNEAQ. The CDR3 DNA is TGTGCCAGCAGCTTAAAAAGGGGGTTGGGGGAGACCCAGTACTTC. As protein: CASSLKRGLGETQYF.

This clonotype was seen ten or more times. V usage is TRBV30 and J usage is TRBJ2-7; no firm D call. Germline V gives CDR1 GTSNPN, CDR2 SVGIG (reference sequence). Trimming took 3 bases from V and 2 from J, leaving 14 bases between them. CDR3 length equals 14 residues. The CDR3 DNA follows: TGTGCCTGGAGCCCCAATCGATCCCCCTACGAGCAGTACTTC. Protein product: CAWSPNRSPYEQYF.

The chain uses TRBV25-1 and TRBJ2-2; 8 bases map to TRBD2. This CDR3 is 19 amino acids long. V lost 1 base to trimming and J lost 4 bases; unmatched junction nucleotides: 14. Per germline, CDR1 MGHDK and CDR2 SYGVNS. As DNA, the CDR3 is TGTGCCAGCAGTGAATCTCGGGGGGGGACTCGAGGTAGCACCGGGGAGCTGTTTTTT. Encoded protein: CASSESRGGTRGSTGELFF. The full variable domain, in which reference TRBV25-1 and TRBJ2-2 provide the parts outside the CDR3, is EADIYQTPRYLVIGTGKKITLECSQTMGHDKMYWYQQDPGMELHLIHYSYGVNSTEKGDLSSESTVSRIRTEHFPLTLESARPSHTSQYLCASSESRGGTRGSTGELFFGEGSRLTVL.

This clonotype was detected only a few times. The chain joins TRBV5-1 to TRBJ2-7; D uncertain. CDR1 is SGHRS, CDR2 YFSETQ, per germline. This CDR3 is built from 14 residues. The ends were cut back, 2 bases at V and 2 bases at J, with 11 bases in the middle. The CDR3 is CASSFREPTYEQYF. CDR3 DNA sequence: TGCGCCAGCAGCTTTAGGGAACCCACCTACGAGCAGTACTTC. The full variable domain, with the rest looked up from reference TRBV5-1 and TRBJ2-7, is KAGVTQTPRYLIKTRGQQVTLSCSPISGHRSVSWYQQTPGQGLQFLFEYFSETQRNKGNFPGRFSGRQFSNSRSEMNVSTLELGDSALYLCASSFREPTYEQYFGPGTRLTVT.

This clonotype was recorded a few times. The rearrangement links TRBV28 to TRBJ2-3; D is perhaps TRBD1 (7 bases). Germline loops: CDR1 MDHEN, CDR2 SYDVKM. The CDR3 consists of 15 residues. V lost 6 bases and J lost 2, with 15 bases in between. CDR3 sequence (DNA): TGTGCCAGCAGATCCAGCAGGGGGGCCACAGATACGCAGTATTTT. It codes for CASRSSRGATDTQYF.

CDR3 DNA: TGTGCCAGCAGACAACCAGCGGGAGGGTCCACCGGGGAGCTGTTTTTT. Translated: CASRQPAGGSTGELFF. The chain employs TRBV7-2 and TRBJ2-2; 10 bases fit TRBD2. The trim removed 6 bases at V and 4 bases at J, leaving 8 bases unmatched. The CDR3 totals 16 residues. The germline CDR1 and CDR2 sequences are SGHTA and FQGNSA.

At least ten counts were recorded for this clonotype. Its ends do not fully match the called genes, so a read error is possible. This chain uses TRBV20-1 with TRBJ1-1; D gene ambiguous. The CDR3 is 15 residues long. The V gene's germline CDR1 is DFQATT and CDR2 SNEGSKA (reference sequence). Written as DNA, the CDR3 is TGCAGTGCTCGAGATGGTGTACGGATGTTCACTGAAGCTTTCTTT. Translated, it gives CSARDGVRMFTEAFF.

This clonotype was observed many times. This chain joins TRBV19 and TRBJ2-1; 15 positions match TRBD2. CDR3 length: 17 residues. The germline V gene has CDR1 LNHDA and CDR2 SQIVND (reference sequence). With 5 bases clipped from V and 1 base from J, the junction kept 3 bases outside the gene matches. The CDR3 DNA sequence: TGTGCCAGTAGTGCCGGGACTAGCGGGAGGTCCTACAATGAGCAGTTCTTC. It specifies CASSAGTSGRSYNEQFF.

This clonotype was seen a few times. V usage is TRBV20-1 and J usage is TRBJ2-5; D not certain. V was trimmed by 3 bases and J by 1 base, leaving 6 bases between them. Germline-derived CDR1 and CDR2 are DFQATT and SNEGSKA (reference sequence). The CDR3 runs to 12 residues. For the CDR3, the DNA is TGCAGTGCTAGTCCCCCCCAAGAGACCCAGTACTTC. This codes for CSASPPQETQYF.

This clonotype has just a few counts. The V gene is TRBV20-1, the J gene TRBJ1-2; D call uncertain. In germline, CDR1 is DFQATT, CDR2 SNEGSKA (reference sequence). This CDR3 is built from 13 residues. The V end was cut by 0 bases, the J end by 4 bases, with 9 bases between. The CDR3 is CSARDASGYGYTF. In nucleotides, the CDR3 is TGCAGTGCTAGAGATGCCTCGGGCTATGGCTACACCTTC.

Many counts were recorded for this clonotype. CDR3 sequence: CSVEGQPVDGYTF. The CDR3 DNA reads TGCAGCGTTGAGGGACAGCCGGTCGATGGCTACACCTTC. This rearrangement joins TRBV29-1 to TRBJ1-2; the match to TRBD1 covers 7 bases. CDR3 length equals 13 residues. V lost 3 bases to trimming and J lost 6 bases; unmatched junction nucleotides: 7. Germline assignment: CDR1 SQVTM and CDR2 ANQGSEA.

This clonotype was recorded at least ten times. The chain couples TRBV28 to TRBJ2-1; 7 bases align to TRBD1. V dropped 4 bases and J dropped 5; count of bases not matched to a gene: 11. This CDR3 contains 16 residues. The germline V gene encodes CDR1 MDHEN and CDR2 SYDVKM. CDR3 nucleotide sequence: TGTGCCAGCAGTTCCTCGACAGGGAGTAGGAACAATGAGCAGTTCTTC. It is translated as CASSSSTGSRNNEQFF.

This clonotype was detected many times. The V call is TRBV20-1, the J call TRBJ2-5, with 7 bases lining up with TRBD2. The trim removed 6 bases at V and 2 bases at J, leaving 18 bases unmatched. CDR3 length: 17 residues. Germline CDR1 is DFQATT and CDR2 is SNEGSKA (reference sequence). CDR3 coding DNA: TGCAGTGCGTCCAGGGCGTTTGGCGGGAGTGGGCAAGAGACCCAGTACTTC. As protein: CSASRAFGGSGQETQYF.

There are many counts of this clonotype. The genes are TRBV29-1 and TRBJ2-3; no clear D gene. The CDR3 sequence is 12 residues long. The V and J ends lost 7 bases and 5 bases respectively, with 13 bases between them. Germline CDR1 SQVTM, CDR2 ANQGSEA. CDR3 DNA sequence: TGCAGCGCCCAGCACCGGAAAGATACGCAGTATTTT. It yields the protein CSAQHRKDTQYF.

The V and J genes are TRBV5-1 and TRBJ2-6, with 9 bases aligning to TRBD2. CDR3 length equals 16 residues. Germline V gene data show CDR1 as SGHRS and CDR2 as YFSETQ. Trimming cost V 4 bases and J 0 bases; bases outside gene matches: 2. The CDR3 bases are TGCGCCAGCAGCGCGACTAGCGGCTCTGGGGCCAACGTCCTGACTTTC. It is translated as CASSATSGSGANVLTF. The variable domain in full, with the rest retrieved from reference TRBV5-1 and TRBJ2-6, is KAGVTQTPRYLIKTRGQQVTLSCSPISGHRSVSWYQQTPGQGLQFLFEYFSETQRNKGNFPGRFSGRQFSNSRSEMNVSTLELGDSALYLCASSATSGSGANVLTFGAGSRLTVL.

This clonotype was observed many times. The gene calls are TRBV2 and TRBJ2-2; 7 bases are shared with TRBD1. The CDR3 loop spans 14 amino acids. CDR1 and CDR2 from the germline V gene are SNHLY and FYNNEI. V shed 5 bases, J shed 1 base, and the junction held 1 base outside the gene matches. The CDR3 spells CASSRQGNTGELFF. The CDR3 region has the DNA TGTGCCAGCAGTAGACAGGGGAACACCGGGGAGCTGTTTTTT.

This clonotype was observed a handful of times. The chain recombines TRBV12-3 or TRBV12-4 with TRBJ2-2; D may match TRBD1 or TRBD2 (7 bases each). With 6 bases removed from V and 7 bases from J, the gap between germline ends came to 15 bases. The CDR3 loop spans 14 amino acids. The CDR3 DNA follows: TGTGCCAGCAGACTCCAGGGGGGGGTCGGGGAGCTGTTTTTT. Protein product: CASRLQGGVGELFF.

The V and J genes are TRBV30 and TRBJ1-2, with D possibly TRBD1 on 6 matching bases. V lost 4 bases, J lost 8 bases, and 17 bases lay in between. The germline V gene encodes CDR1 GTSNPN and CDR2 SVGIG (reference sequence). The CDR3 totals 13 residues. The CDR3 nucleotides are TGTGCCTGGACAGGGGTTTACCCCCTGGGCTACACCTTC. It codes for CAWTGVYPLGYTF.

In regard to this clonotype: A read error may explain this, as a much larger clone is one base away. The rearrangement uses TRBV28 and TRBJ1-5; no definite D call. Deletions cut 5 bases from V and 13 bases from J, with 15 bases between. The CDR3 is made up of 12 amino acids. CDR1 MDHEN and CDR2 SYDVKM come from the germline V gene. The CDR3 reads CASSPPPGTQHF. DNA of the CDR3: TGTGCCAGCAGTCCACCACCCGGTACGCAGCATTTT.

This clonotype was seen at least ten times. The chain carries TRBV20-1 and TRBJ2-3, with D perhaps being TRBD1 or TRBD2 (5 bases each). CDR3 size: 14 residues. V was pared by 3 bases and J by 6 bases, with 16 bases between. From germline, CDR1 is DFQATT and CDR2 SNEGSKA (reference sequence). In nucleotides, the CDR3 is TGCAGTGCTAGTTGGGGGTATCCTAGGGATACGCAGTATTTT. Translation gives CSASWGYPRDTQYF.

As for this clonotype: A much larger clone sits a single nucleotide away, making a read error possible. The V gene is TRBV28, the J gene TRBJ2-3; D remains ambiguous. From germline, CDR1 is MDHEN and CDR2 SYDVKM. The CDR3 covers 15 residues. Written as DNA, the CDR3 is TGTGCCAGCAGTTTATCGGTGTGGAGCACAGATACGCGGTATTTT. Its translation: CASSLSVWSTDTRYF.

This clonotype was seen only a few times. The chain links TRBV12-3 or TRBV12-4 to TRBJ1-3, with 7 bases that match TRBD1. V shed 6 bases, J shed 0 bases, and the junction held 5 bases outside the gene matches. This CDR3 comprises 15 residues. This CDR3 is CASSPRGSSGNTIYF. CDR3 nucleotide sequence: TGTGCCAGCAGCCCCAGGGGGAGCTCTGGAAACACCATATATTTT.

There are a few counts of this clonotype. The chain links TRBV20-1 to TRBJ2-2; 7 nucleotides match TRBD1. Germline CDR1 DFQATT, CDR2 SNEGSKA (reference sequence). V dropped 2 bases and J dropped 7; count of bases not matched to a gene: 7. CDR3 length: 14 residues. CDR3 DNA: TGCAGTGCTAGACTTACAGGGGTCGGCGGGGAGCTGTTTTTT. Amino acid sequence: CSARLTGVGGELFF.

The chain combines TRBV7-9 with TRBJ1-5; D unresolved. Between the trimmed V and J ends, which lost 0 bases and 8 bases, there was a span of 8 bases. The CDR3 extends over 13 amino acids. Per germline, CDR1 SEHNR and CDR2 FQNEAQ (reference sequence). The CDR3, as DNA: TGTGCCAGCAGCTTAGCAGCTAGTGAGCCCCAGCATTTT. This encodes CASSLAASEPQHF.

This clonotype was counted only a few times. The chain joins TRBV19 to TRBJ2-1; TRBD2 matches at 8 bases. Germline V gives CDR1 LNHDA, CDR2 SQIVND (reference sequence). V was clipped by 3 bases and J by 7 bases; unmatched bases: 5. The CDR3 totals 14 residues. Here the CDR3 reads CASSIGTRLNEQFF. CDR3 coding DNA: TGTGCCAGTAGTATCGGGACTAGGCTAAATGAGCAGTTCTTC.